This paragraph reports one T cell receptor beta chain. No cognate antigen has been identified for it. There are no base qualities to consult, and no much larger clone falls within one base. Patients with a history of autoimmune disease or receiving systemic immunosuppression were excluded from the trial. Peripheral blood for TCR sequencing was collected from all dose cohorts at baseline, on cycle 4 day 1, and on cycle 7 day 1. Samples came from an open-label, multicenter, first-in-human phase I dose-escalation trial of ivuxolimab. Adults with locally advanced or metastatic head and neck squamous cell, hepatocellular, melanoma or renal cell carcinoma were enrolled in the trial. Before TCR sequencing, CD4+ T cells and CD8+ T cells from peripheral blood were sorted into separate populations. The data originate from a study of OX40 agonist ivuxolimab in advanced cancers. Turning to the overall study: Ivuxolimab was an agonistic, fully human IgG2 monoclonal antibody directed against OX40 (CD134), a costimulatory receptor. The dose-escalation cohort was about 87% male with a mean age of about 58 years, ranging from roughly 23 to 90. The point of sequencing TCRbeta in the periphery was to test whether ivuxolimab changed TCR sequence diversity and drove clonal T-cell expansion. Of the 50 to 55 dose-escalation patients, hepatocellular carcinoma was present in roughly 19, melanoma in approximately 15, renal cell carcinoma in 9 and head and neck cancer in 9. Patients were allowed to have had prior anti-PD-1, anti-PD-L1 or anti-CTLA-4 therapy, and approximately 40% of the dose-escalation patients had previously received checkpoint inhibitors. The monotherapy dose-escalation portion (N = 52 patients) of the phase I ivuxolimab trial is reported in the paper. Intravenous ivuxolimab was administered to patients every 2 weeks at six dose levels: 0.01, 0.1, 0.3, 1.5, 3 and 10 mg/kg. Partial responses occurred in three dose-escalation patients: two with cutaneous melanoma and one with hepatocellular carcinoma.

Genomic DNA was extracted from sorted cells for sequencing of the TCRbeta CDR3 region. The immunoSEQ Assay was used for sequencing of TCRbeta CDR3 regions. The immuneACCESS repertoire file appears here via TCRdb, limited to in-frame rearrangements. These files lack a portion of the clones; in checked studies, under half of the deficit traces to unresolved V genes, and the cause of the others is not known. A total of about 40,000 clones appear in this sample, roughly 81% of them only once. The biggest ten clones account for approximately 15% of the sample. Overall results and qualifications from the work: The antigen specificity of the peripheral T cells that underwent clonal expansion was not determined. At doses of 0.1 to 3.0 mg/kg, clonal expansion of both CD4+ and CD8+ T cells in blood was seen between baseline and week 6. After ivuxolimab, more expanded clones were found on average in CD8+ T cells than in CD4+ T cells. Partial responders in the 0.1-3.0 mg/kg groups had among the lowest normalized peripheral clonal expansion, especially among CD8+ T cells. Low levels of normalized T-cell clonal expansion were also seen in some patients who did not respond.

According to the germline V gene (reference sequence), CDR1 reads GTSNPN and CDR2 reads SVGIG. There are 18 amino acids in the CDR3, from cysteine to phenylalanine inclusive. The kept DNA is CDR3 alone, 54 bases in frame from the first base. V lost 1 base and J lost 3 bases; the stretch between them is 25 bases long. The sample consisted of CD4+ or CD8+ T cells sorted from blood, taken in a trial of the OX40 agonist ivuxolimab. The rearranged chain carries TRBV30 and TRBJ2-7; the D gene is perhaps TRBD1 or TRBD2, each of them matching over 5 bases. The clonotype was recovered from an adult with an advanced solid tumor such as melanoma, head and neck, liver or kidney cancer. In nucleotide form, the sequence is TGTGCCTGGAGTGCCCCTCTCTCAGGGAAGGGAGATGGCTACGAGCAGTACTTC. This yields the protein CAWSAPLSGKGDGYEQYF.